At least ten counts were recorded for the clone carrying this T cell receptor beta chain. The antigen is unknown. Constant-region reverse primers amplified full-length variable regions, followed by semi-nested Nested Universal Primer A PCR. TCRdb re-called the 5' RACE reads with MiXCR, one entry per CDR3 protein. The repertoire consists of about 40,000 distinct CDR3 sequences, with roughly 31% occurring once and the leading ten covering just over 4%. Memory CD4+ cells were defined as CD4+CD45RO+CD25-. V shed 3 bases and J shed 6 bases, with 9 bases lying between them. The CDR3 is 13 residues long. Overall study findings and caveats: Tumor Tregs overlapped most with tumor, then blood, naive CD4+ cells.

The sequenced material came from tumor-infiltrating memory CD4+ T cells sorted from the breast tumor. The subset denotes: memory CD4+ T cells, CD4+CD45RO+CD25-. This chain uses TRBV12-3 or TRBV12-4 with TRBJ1-5; D possibly corresponds to TRBD1 (5 bases). The source is a female donor with breast cancer. The chain's CDR3 is CASSFSGGQPQHF. As DNA, the CDR3 is TGTGCCAGCAGTTTTTCGGGGGGTCAGCCCCAGCATTTT.